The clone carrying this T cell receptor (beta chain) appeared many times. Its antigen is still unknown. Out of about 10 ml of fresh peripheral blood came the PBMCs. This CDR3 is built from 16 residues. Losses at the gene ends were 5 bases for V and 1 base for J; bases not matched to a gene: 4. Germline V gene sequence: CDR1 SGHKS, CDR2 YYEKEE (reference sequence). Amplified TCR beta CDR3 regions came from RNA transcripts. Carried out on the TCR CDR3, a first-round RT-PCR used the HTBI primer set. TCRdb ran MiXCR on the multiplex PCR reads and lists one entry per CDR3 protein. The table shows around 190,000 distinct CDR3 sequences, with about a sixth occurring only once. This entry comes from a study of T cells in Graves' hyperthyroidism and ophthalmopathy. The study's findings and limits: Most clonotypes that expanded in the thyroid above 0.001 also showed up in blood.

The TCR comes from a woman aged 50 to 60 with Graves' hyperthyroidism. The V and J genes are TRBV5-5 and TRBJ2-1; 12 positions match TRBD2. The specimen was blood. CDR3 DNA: TGTGCCAGCAGAACTAGCGGGGGGCTATCCTACAATGAGCAGTTCTTC. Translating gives CASRTSGGLSYNEQFF.